Listed here are 31 T cell receptor beta chains from one sample, sequenced in a study of T-cell reconstitution after alpha-beta-depleted transplantation in children. Library preparation (for TCRbeta) was performed with unique molecular identifiers. TCRdb independently ran MiXCR on the PCR reads; one entry per CDR3 protein. The sample has about 900,000 distinct CDR3 sequences, less than 30% seen once; the top ten hold 28%. The source material was PBMCs, mostly from graft donor cells, sampled 360 days after TCRalphabeta/CD19-depleted stem cell transplant. These receptors came from a boy under three years old who had a stem cell transplant for SCID, so the T cells may come from the graft donor.

This chain connects TRBV29-1 to TRBJ2-4; TRBD2 matches 7 bases. Germline lookup yields CDR1 SQVTM and CDR2 ANQGSEA. After removal of 6 bases from V and 7 bases from J, the junction contained 9 bases not matched to a gene. The CDR3 loop spans 13 amino acids. The chain's CDR3 is CSVSGRGGNIQYF. The CDR3 nucleotides are TGCAGCGTCTCGGGTAGGGGAGGGAACATTCAGTACTTC.

This clonotype was found many times. The CDR3 DNA follows: TGTGCCAGCAGCGTTTTTGGGGACAGTAACTATGGCTACACCTTC. Amino acids: CASSVFGDSNYGYTF. The rearrangement uses TRBV9 and TRBJ1-2, with 7 nucleotides matching TRBD1. CDR1 and CDR2 (germline): SGDLS, YYNGEE. Trimming cost V 2 bases and J 1 base; bases outside gene matches: 5. The CDR3 has 15 amino acids.

This chain links TRBV20-1 with TRBJ2-7, with D possibly being TRBD1 or TRBD2 (6 bases each). This CDR3 comprises 14 residues. V was pared by 0 bases and J by 2 bases, with 11 bases between. The V gene's germline CDR1 is DFQATT and CDR2 SNEGSKA (reference sequence). The CDR3 sequence is CSAREGGIAYEQYF. The CDR3, as DNA: TGCAGTGCTAGAGAAGGGGGGATAGCCTACGAGCAGTACTTC.

This clonotype showed up just a few times. The rearrangement uses TRBV5-1 and TRBJ2-3, with D tentatively TRBD2 (6 bases). Looked up from germline, CDR1 is SGHRS and CDR2 is YFSETQ. The CDR3 loop spans 14 amino acids. Deletions cut 4 bases from V and 2 bases from J, with 11 bases between. The CDR3 region is CASSEGTLTDTQYF. The CDR3 DNA sequence: TGCGCCAGCAGCGAGGGGACTCTCACAGATACGCAGTATTTT.

The rearrangement links TRBV12-3 or TRBV12-4 to TRBJ1-2; 7 nucleotides align to TRBD1. The CDR3 has 13 amino acids. Unmatched junction bases numbered 8, after V lost 6 bases and J lost 7 bases. As DNA, the CDR3 is TGTGCCAGCAGGAAAAACCAGGGGGTTGGCTACACCTTC. This gives the protein CASRKNQGVGYTF.

This clonotype has only a few counts. The chain has TRBV10-2 and TRBJ2-1, with a tentative D call TRBD1 (6 bases). The CDR3 consists of 13 residues. V was cut by 6 bases and J by 3 bases, with 9 bases left in between. Germline CDR1 and CDR2: WSHSY and SAAADI. This CDR3 reads CASSGQIYNEQFF. The CDR3, as DNA: TGCGCCAGCAGCGGACAGATCTACAATGAGCAGTTCTTC.

J is TRBJ2-5 and V is TRBV28; D possibly uses TRBD1 or TRBD2 (6 bases each). Trimming pared 8 bases from V and 8 bases from J, leaving 18 bases between. CDR1 is MDHEN and CDR2 is SYDVKM in the germline V gene. This CDR3 is 13 amino acids long. CDR3 DNA sequence: TGTGCCAGCGAATCGGGGGCCGGGGATACCCAGTACTTC. This sequence encodes CASESGAGDTQYF.

The V call is TRBV28, the J call TRBJ2-7; D ambiguous. Trimming took 2 bases from V and 3 from J, leaving 14 bases between them. The CDR3 sequence is 15 residues long. The germline V gene has CDR1 MDHEN and CDR2 SYDVKM. The CDR3 DNA follows: TGTGCCAGCAGTTTAGAAGGGCGGAGATACTACGAGCAGTACTTC. Residues: CASSLEGRRYYEQYF.

J is TRBJ1-6 and V is TRBV4-2; D gene unclear. From germline, CDR1 is LGHNA and CDR2 YNFKEQ. Trimming shortened V by 3 bases and J by 13 bases, and 16 bases separated the two germline ends. This CDR3 has 14 residues. The chain's CDR3 is CASSHGGPNVPLHF. The DNA for the CDR3 is TGTGCCAGCAGCCACGGTGGACCGAATGTGCCCCTCCACTTT.

In this sample, this clonotype turned up a few times. This rearrangement joins TRBV6-2 or TRBV6-3 to TRBJ2-1; the D gene is possibly TRBD2 (5 bases). Trimming took off 6 bases at V and 0 bases at J, with 15 bases between the two ends. Germline-derived CDR1 and CDR2 are MNHEY and SVGEGT. This CDR3 is built from 16 residues. The CDR3 DNA is TGTGCCAGCAGGAATACCCCGGGGAGCTCCTACAATGAGCAGTTCTTC. Translating gives CASRNTPGSSYNEQFF.

The chain links TRBV7-2 to TRBJ2-1, with D hard to call. Germline assignment: CDR1 SGHTA and CDR2 FQGNSA. The V gene lost 1 base and the J gene lost 2 bases, with 6 bases spanning the gap. The CDR3 is 14 residues long. CDR3 sequence: CASSLVDPYNEQFF. The CDR3 nucleotides read TGTGCCAGCAGCTTAGTGGACCCCTACAATGAGCAGTTCTTC.

This clonotype has a handful of counts. The genes are TRBV6-5 and TRBJ1-4; D is ambiguous. Deletions cut 6 bases from V and 0 bases from J, with 14 bases between. The CDR3 extends over 16 amino acids. CDR1 and CDR2 from the germline V gene are MNHEY and SVGAGI. CDR3 DNA sequence: TGTGCCAGCAGCTACGTTCACTCGGCAACTAATGAAAAACTGTTTTTT. Protein sequence: CASSYVHSATNEKLFF.

This chain links TRBV28 with TRBJ2-7, with D unclear. The CDR3 is made up of 15 amino acids. V lost 3 bases to trimming and J lost 0 bases, with 12 bases between them. The germline V gene encodes CDR1 MDHEN and CDR2 SYDVKM. Here the CDR3 reads CASSFRRGHSYEQYF. As DNA, the CDR3 is TGTGCCAGCAGTTTCCGTAGAGGTCACTCCTACGAGCAGTACTTC.

The V gene is TRBV12-2, the J gene TRBJ2-7; the D call TRBD2 from the table was never checked on the DNA. TRBV12-2 is shown as a pseudogene. This CDR3 has 14 residues. The CDR3 sequence is CASRPDLGAYEQYF. In nucleotides, the CDR3 is TGTGCAAGTCGCCCGGACTTGGGTGCCTACGAGCAGTACTTC.

This clonotype was found a few times. The rearrangement uses TRBV12-3 or TRBV12-4 and TRBJ1-3; the D gene is possibly TRBD1 (5 bases). V was trimmed by 5 bases and J by 0 bases, leaving 8 bases between them. CDR3 length: 14 residues. The CDR3 DNA is TGTGCCAGCAGTCACAGGTCCTCTGGAAACACCATATATTTT. Translation: CASSHRSSGNTIYF.

This clonotype was observed a handful of times. The V and J genes are TRBV27 and TRBJ2-1, with 9 bases that match TRBD2. The CDR3 has 16 residues. V lost 2 bases to trimming and J lost 4 bases; unmatched junction nucleotides: 6. Germline V lookup: CDR1 MNHEY, CDR2 SMNVEV (reference sequence). The CDR3 reads CASSLRYSGGYNEQFF. DNA of the CDR3: TGTGCCAGCAGTTTACGGTACAGCGGGGGGTACAATGAGCAGTTCTTC.

This chain connects TRBV20-1 to TRBJ1-1; D gene uncertain. CDR3 length equals 16 residues. CDR1 and CDR2 (germline): DFQATT, SNEGSKA (reference sequence). Trimming took 1 base from V and 0 from J, leaving 15 bases between them. CDR3 nucleotides: TGCAGTGCTAGAGCGGGAAGCGGGAGGGTGAACACTGAAGCTTTCTTT. This sequence encodes CSARAGSGRVNTEAFF.

This chain links TRBV3-1 with TRBJ1-2; 7 positions match TRBD1. CDR1 LGHDT and CDR2 YNNKEL come from the germline V gene (reference sequence). The CDR3 contains 14 residues. The V segment lost 2 bases and the J segment 4 bases; nucleotides outside the gene matches: 4. CDR3 DNA: TGTGCCAGCAGCCAATACAGGGGAATCTATGGCTACACCTTC. This translates into CASSQYRGIYGYTF.

The chain joins TRBV18 to TRBJ2-1; D may be TRBD2 (5 bases). V was cut by 4 bases and J by 7 bases, with 11 bases left in between. Per the germline V gene, CDR1 is KGHSH and CDR2 is LQKENI. The CDR3 covers 13 residues. CDR3 sequence (DNA): TGTGCCAGCTCACAGGGAGTGGAAAATGAGCAGTTCTTC. It is translated as CASSQGVENEQFF.

The CDR3 region is CASKDGDNEQFF. For the CDR3, the DNA is TGTGCCAGCAAAGACGGCGACAATGAGCAGTTCTTC. This chain joins TRBV3-1 and TRBJ2-1; D not resolved. The CDR3 sequence is 12 residues long. The germline CDR1 and CDR2 sequences are LGHDT and YNNKEL (reference sequence). Trimming stripped 7 bases from V and 5 bases from J, with 9 bases between.

This chain connects TRBV25-1 to TRBJ2-7; 7 bases match TRBD1. CDR1 and CDR2 from the germline V gene are MGHDK and SYGVNS. CDR3 length: 15 residues. Unmatched junction bases numbered 8, after V lost 6 bases and J lost 0 bases. The CDR3 protein is CASSGPGQSSYEQYF. The CDR3 DNA is TGTGCCAGCAGCGGGCCGGGACAGAGCTCCTACGAGCAGTACTTC.

The chain links TRBV2 to TRBJ2-2, with a weak D call TRBD1 (5 bases). Germline values: CDR1 SNHLY, CDR2 FYNNEI. V lost 8 bases, J lost 2 bases, and 12 bases lay in between. The CDR3 contains 14 residues. The CDR3 loop is CASAVDRNTGELFF. The CDR3 coding sequence is TGTGCCAGCGCTGTCGACAGAAACACCGGGGAGCTGTTTTTT.

This clonotype has just a few counts. This sequence joins TRBV7-3 and TRBJ2-1; 7 bases are shared with TRBD2. Germline V gene sequence: CDR1 SGHTA, CDR2 FQGTGA. V dropped 4 bases and J dropped 7; count of bases not matched to a gene: 10. The CDR3 consists of 15 residues. In nucleotides, the CDR3 is TGTGCCAGCAGCTCCCAAGCGGGGCGGGGGAATGAGCAGTTCTTC. This translates into CASSSQAGRGNEQFF.

A few counts support this clonotype. The CDR3: CSASGQNTEAFF. In nucleotides, the CDR3 is TGCAGTGCTAGCGGGCAGAACACTGAAGCTTTCTTT. The V gene is TRBV20-1, the J gene TRBJ1-1; D call uncertain. The CDR3 covers 12 residues. The germline CDR1 and CDR2 sequences are DFQATT and SNEGSKA (reference sequence). Trimming removed 3 bases from V and 1 base from J, with 6 bases in between.

The rearrangement uses TRBV4-1 and TRBJ2-1; D possibly corresponds to TRBD2 (7 bases). Germline-derived CDR1 and CDR2 are MGHRA and YSYEKL. Trimming removed 1 base at V and 7 bases at J, with 14 bases between. This CDR3 contains 15 residues. In DNA, the CDR3 is TGCGCCAGCAGCCAAGCGGGGGGCCCGGGGAATGAGCAGTTCTTC. As protein: CASSQAGGPGNEQFF.

The chain links TRBV30 to TRBJ1-2; D possibly corresponds to TRBD1 (5 bases). The CDR3 length is 12 residues. V gave up 3 bases and J gave up 8 bases, with 13 bases separating them. Germline values: CDR1 GTSNPN, CDR2 SVGIG (reference sequence). This chain's CDR3 is CAWSGTYEGYTF. Written as DNA, the CDR3 is TGTGCCTGGAGCGGGACCTATGAGGGCTACACCTTC.

This clonotype was counted only a few times. The chain links TRBV5-1 to TRBJ2-5; D uncertain. The ends were cut back, 0 bases at V and 4 bases at J, with 10 bases in the middle. The CDR3 runs 14 residues. Germline V CDR1 and CDR2: SGHRS, YFSETQ. The CDR3 here is CASSLDPGRETQYF. DNA of the CDR3: TGCGCCAGCAGCTTGGACCCCGGACGAGAGACCCAGTACTTC.

This clonotype showed up just once. This may come from a read error, since a much larger clone is one base off. The chain links TRBV7-2 to TRBJ2-2; no firm D call. CDR1 is SGHTA and CDR2 is FQGNSA in the germline V gene. The CDR3 covers 13 residues. The germline V and J ends were trimmed by 5 bases and 3 bases, with 7 bases remaining between them. CDR3: CASSKTHTGELFF. CDR3 sequence (DNA): TGTGCCAGCAGCAAGACTCACACCGGGGAGCTGTTTTTT.

This clonotype was counted between two and nine times. This sequence joins TRBV29-1 and TRBJ2-1; D gene unclear. Germline V lookup: CDR1 SQVTM, CDR2 ANQGSEA. V was clipped by 0 bases and J by 0 bases, with 9 bases between them. The CDR3 is 15 amino acids. In nucleotides, the CDR3 is TGCAGCGTTGAAGATCGAATGTTCTCCTACAATGAGCAGTTCTTC. Its protein product is CSVEDRMFSYNEQFF.

In DNA, the CDR3 is TGTGCCAGCAGTCAACGACAGGGTACGAACGAGCAGTACTTC. Amino acid sequence: CASSQRQGTNEQYF. V and J are TRBV12-3 or TRBV12-4 and TRBJ2-7, with 7 bases fitting TRBD1. The CDR3 totals 14 residues. Trimming at V came to 5 bases and at J to 5 bases, leaving 9 bases not matched to a gene.

The rearrangement uses TRBV7-9 and TRBJ2-4; 8 nucleotides align to TRBD2. The CDR3 has 15 amino acids. V was clipped by 0 bases and J by 4 bases; unmatched bases: 2. Germline CDR1 and CDR2: SEHNR and FQNEAQ (reference sequence). CDR3 in amino acids: CASSLALAEKNIQYF. CDR3 nucleotides: TGTGCCAGCAGCTTAGCACTAGCGGAGAAAAACATTCAGTACTTC.